This T cell receptor beta chain was captured by sequencing in a study of cytomegalovirus exposure and HLA in healthy donors. Overall study: It was reported in a later analysis that the 90 to 150 validation repertoires used the same platform as the approximately 690 first-cohort repertoires.

The study's findings and limits: Rare sequences made up most TCRs, while some public TCRs were found in many donors. Within the 120 or so validation repertoires, first-cohort TCR clusters tended to co-occur, according to a later analysis.

Data came from immunoSEQ multiplex PCR; TCRdb stores just in-frame clones and leaves some out. The sample lists around 75,000 clones; around 85% were seen once. This clone was recorded only once. Its specificity is unknown. Germline CDR1 SGDLS, CDR2 YYNGEE. The length of the CDR3 is 13 residues. Trimming took 0 bases from V and 2 from J, leaving 5 bases between them. J is TRBJ1-2 and V is TRBV9; D remains ambiguous. Sequences were obtained from PBMCs. This sequence was found in a man aged 25 to 40 in good health and CMV-seronegative. The CDR3 DNA reads TGTGCCAGCAGCGTAGATATCAACTATGGCTACACCTTC. It is translated as CASSVDINYGYTF.